This T cell receptor beta chain emerged from a study of beta chain features in type 1 diabetes. Study-level findings and limits: TCRB CDR3s from Type 1 diabetes patients were moderately but significantly shorter in all four CD4+ subsets.

The CDR3 is 15 amino acids. The V end was cut by 6 bases, the J end by 7 bases, with 19 bases between. CDR1 and CDR2 (germline): MGHDK, SYGVNS. Worth noting for this clone: Its specificity is unknown.

Every isolated RNA sample was fully reverse transcribed, so sequencing captured expressed TCRB transcripts. Sequenced by immunoSEQ multiplex PCR; TCRdb stores in-frame clones only, minus some. The sample holds hundreds of thousands of clones, around an eighth seen once. The rearrangement joins TRBV25-1 to TRBJ1-5; TRBD1 might be the D (5 bases). Specimen: naive CD4+ T cells from blood. The receptor comes from a man aged 18-30 years with type 1 diabetes. CDR3: CASSPGQGGGQPQHF. In nucleotides, the CDR3 is TGTGCCAGCAGCCCGGGGCAGGGAGGAGGCCAGCCCCAGCATTTT.